This record covers a single T cell receptor beta chain. This clonotype has only one observation. It has no known antigen specificity. A read error may produce the germline difference seen at one junction end. This entry belongs to a study of blood T cells in healthy people across ages (dated by TCRdb to 2014 to 2015). Regarding the complete study: In model experiments, template switching captured roughly one uniquely barcoded TCR beta cDNA molecule for every two T cells. To track age-related changes in TCR beta repertoire diversity, the study relied on deep sequencing normalized with unique cDNA molecular identifiers. Donors were grouped into four age groups: young (average 16 years), middle-aged (39), aged (approximately 58) and long-lived (just over 80). To avoid experimental bias, donors of different ages were spread randomly across the sequencing lanes. For two donors (one aged 18 to 29 and one aged 80 or older), the study analyzed two additional independent replicas of 1 million unique cDNA reads from the same blood draw.

Inclusive of the bounding cysteine and phenylalanine, the CDR3 is 15 residues long. Only CDR3 DNA remains: 45 bases, in frame from the first base. The germline V gene yields SNHLY for CDR1 and FYNNEI for CDR2. Receptor libraries were prepared by 5' RACE. TCRdb records Illumina HiSeq 2500 as the sequencer. A second PCR of roughly 7 to 12 cycles was run with a J-beta primer mix and a sample-barcoded 5' primer. A unique molecular identifier was introduced onto each TCR beta cDNA molecule by a template-switch 5' adaptor carrying 12 random nucleotides. Each sample yielded at least 3 million CDR3-containing paired-end reads. First-strand cDNA synthesis was performed from all RNA using the Mint cDNA synthesis kit, with priming by a TRBC-specific oligonucleotide. After uracil-DNA glycosylase treatment, a first 18-cycle PCR used universal primers M1SS and BC2_uni_R on all cDNA. Per the original workflow: For normalization, 1 million high-quality reads, each with a distinct molecular identifier, were randomly selected from each sample. Reads sharing molecular identifiers were discarded rather than binned into consensus sequences. MiTCR, run with a Q25 quality threshold and the strictest error-elimination algorithm, handled CDR3 identification, clonotype clustering and error correction. A nonparametric unseen species model using Euler transformation provided a lower-bound estimate of total TCR beta diversity. TCRdb reran the public reads through fastp at Q25 and MiXCR, keeping productive beta chains. Duplicate CDR3 protein sequences are folded into a single record with the most common DNA and genes. The V and J calls shown here were made by TCRdb, not taken from the authors' results. Counted in this sample were about 1.4 million distinct CDR3 sequences; 59% of them appeared once. The leading ten clones occupy 5% to 7% of the sample.

General study outcomes and caveats: Compared with the aged group, the long-lived group had more naive CD4+ T cells, fewer expanded clones and increased TCR diversity, a pattern suggesting age selection. Observed TCR beta diversity per million T cells fell roughly linearly with age, and a significant reduction was already apparent by age roughly 40. The CMV infection status of donors was not known, potentially confounding age-related changes in expanded clonotypes. Estimates of total diversity from one million sequenced T cells were regarded as lower bounds and underestimates. The percentage of naive T cells measured by flow cytometry correlated strongly with observed TCR beta diversity. Bulk unsorted PBMC profiling prevented conclusive comparison of naive and antigen-experienced compartments.

The approximately 41 donors, aged about 6 to 95 years, were systemically healthy Caucasian individuals from Russia. Each donor gave approximately 9.4 milliliters of peripheral blood, drawn into EDTA-treated Vacutainer tubes. Ficoll-Paque density-gradient centrifugation was used to isolate PBMCs, with at least 7 million per sample. Trizol reagent was used to extract total RNA from PBMCs, with at least 5 micrograms per sample. The percentages of naive CD45RAhigh/CD27high T cells were determined by flow cytometry on a PBMC aliquot from every donor. The clonotype originates from a man aged 18-30 years in good health. The sample comprised blood. Here the chain combines TRBV2 and TRBJ2-2; a stretch of 8 junction bases matches TRBD2. The base sequence is TGTGCCAGCGGTGAAGGTAGCGGGACCACCGGGGAGCTGTTTTTT. This encodes CASGEGSGTTGELFF.